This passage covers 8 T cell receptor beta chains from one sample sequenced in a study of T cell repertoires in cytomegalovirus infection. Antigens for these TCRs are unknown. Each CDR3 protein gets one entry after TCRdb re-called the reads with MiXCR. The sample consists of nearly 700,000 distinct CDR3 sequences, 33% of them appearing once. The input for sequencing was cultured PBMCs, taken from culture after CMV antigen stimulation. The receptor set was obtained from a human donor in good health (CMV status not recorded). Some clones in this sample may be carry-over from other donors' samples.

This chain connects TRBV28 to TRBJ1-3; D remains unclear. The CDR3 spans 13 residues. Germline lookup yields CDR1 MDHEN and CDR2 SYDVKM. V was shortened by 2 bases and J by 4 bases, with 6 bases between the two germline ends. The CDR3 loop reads CASSLGEGNTIYF. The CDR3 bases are TGTGCCAGCAGTTTAGGGGAAGGAAACACCATATATTTT. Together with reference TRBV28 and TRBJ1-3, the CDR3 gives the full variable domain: DVKVTQSSRYLVKRTGEKVFLECVQDMDHENMFWYRQDPGLGLRLIYFSYDVKMKEKGDIPEGYSVSREKKERFSLILESASTNQTSMYLCASSLGEGNTIYFGEGSWLTVV.

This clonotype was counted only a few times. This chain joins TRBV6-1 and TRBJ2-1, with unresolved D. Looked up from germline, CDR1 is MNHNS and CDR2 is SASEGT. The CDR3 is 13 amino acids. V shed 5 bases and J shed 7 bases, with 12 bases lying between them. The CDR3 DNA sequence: TGTGCCAGCAGTATAACCGCCGGGAATGAGCAGTTCTTC. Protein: CASSITAGNEQFF.

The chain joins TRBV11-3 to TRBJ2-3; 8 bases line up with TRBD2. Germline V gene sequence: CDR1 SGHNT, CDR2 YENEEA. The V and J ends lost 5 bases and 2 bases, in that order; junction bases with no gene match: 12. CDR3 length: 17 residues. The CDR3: CASSQRTGLDYTDTQYF. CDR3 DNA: TGTGCCAGCAGCCAAAGGACGGGACTAGATTACACAGATACGCAGTATTTT.

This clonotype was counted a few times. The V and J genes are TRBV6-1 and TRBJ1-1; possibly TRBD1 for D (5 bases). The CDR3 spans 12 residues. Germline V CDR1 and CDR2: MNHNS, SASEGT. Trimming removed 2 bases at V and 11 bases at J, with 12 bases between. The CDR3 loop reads CASSELGRGAFF. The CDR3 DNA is TGTGCCAGCAGTGAATTGGGACGCGGCGCTTTCTTT.

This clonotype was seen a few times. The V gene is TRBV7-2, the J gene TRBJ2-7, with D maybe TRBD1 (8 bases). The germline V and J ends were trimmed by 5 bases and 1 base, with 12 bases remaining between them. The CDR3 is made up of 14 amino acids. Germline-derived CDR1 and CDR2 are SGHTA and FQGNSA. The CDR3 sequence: CASSAQGGSYEQYF. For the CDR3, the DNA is TGTGCCAGCAGCGCACAGGGGGGGTCCTACGAGCAGTACTTC.

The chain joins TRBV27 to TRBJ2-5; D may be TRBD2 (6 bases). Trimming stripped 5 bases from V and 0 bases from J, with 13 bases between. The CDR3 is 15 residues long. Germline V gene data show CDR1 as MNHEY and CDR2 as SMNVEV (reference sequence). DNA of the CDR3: TGTGCCAGCAGTCCGCCCTCGGGAGACCAAGAGACCCAGTACTTC. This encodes CASSPPSGDQETQYF.

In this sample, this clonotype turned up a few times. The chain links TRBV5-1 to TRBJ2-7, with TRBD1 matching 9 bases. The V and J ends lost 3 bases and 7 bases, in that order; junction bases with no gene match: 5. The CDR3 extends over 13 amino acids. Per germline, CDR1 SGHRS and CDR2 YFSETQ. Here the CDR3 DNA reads TGCGCCAGCAGCTCACAGGGGGCTGGTGAGCAGTACTTC. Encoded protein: CASSSQGAGEQYF.

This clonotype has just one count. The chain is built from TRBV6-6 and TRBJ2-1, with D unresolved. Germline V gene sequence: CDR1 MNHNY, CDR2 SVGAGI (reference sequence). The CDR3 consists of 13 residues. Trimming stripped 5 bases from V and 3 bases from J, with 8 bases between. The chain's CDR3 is CASSPKHYNEQFF. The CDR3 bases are TGTGCCAGCAGTCCGAAACACTACAATGAGCAGTTCTTC.